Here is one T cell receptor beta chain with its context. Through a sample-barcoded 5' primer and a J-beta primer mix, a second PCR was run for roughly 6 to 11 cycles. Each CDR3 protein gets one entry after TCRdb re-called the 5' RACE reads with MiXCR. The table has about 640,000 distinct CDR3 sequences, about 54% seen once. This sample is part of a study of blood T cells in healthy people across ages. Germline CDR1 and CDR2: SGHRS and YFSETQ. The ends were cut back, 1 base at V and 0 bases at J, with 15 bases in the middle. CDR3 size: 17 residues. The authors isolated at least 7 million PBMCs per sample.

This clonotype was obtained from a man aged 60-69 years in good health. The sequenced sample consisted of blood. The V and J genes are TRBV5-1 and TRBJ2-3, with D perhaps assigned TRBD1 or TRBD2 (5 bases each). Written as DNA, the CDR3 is TGCGCCAGCAGCTTGTTGGTGGGACGGTTAAGCACAGATACGCAGTATTTT. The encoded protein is CASSLLVGRLSTDTQYF.